The source of this TCR beta chain is a study of T-cell reconstitution after alpha-beta-depleted transplantation in children. Preparation of the TCRbeta library involved a method that used unique molecular identifiers. MiXCR, applied by TCRdb to the PCR reads, yields one record per CDR3 protein. The data contain around 600,000 distinct CDR3 sequences, roughly 24% of them seen just once; the ten biggest clones take up less than 15%. Study observations and caveats: By one year post-transplant, T-cell counts and diversity largely arose from T cells that were newly produced. Two months or so post-transplant, alpha-beta T cells reportedly derived from several hundred expanded graft clones.

This clonotype has only a few counts. The antigen is unknown. There are 12 residues in the CDR3. Germline V CDR1 and CDR2: DFQATT, SNEGSKA (reference sequence). Trimming left V 6 bases short and J 11 bases short, with 19 bases between. The receptor comes from a boy under two years old who had a stem cell transplant for acute myeloid leukemia, so the T cells may come from the graft donor. Specimen: PBMCs, mostly from graft donor cells, collected 360 days after TCRalphabeta/CD19-depleted stem cell transplant. V and J are TRBV20-1 and TRBJ1-1; D is unresolved. CDR3 nucleotides: TGCAGTGCCAGACTCCAAGCCCAGGAGGCTTTCTTT. Translation gives CSARLQAQEAFF.